Below, one T cell receptor (beta chain) is given with its context. Its antigen is as yet unknown. This CDR3 is 15 amino acids long. Germline V gene lookup returns CDR1 SGHDN and CDR2 FVKESK. Trimming removed 0 bases from V and 0 bases from J, with 9 bases in between. These data come from a study of cytomegalovirus exposure and HLA in healthy donors. Study background: Researchers previously reported finding roughly 120 million unique TCR beta sequences from approximately 200 million T cells.

General observations from the study: Analysis was carried out at a later point, and it linked a missense DCLRE1C variant to TCR beta V- and J-gene trimming. It was reported that the classifier diagnosed cytomegalovirus status with high specificity and sensitivity in both the original and validation cohorts.

Though probably carrying unrecorded immune exposures, donors were nominally healthy at sampling. The PCR had 60 Vbeta and 13 Jbeta primers. Data came from immunoSEQ multiplex PCR; TCRdb stores just in-frame clones and leaves some out. The table records about 120,000 clones, 74% of them present only once. This TCR came from a human donor in good health. The genes are TRBV14 and TRBJ2-7; a possible D gene is TRBD2 (5 bases). The sample was PBMCs. As DNA, the CDR3 is TGTGCCAGCAGCCAAGATGTTGGACTCTCCTACGAGCAGTACTTC. Residues: CASSQDVGLSYEQYF.